This T cell receptor beta chain was documented in a study of T cells in Graves' hyperthyroidism and ophthalmopathy. The sample holds a few counts of this clonotype. There were TCR beta CDR3 regions amplified from RNA transcripts. First-round RT-PCR targeting the TCR CDR3 was performed with the HTBI primer set. TCRdb re-analysed the multiplex PCR reads in MiXCR, keeping a single row per CDR3 protein. The sample includes a few hundred thousand distinct CDR3 sequences, around 14% of them seen just once. This CDR3 region has 14 residues. Per germline, CDR1 ENHRY and CDR2 SYGVKD. Trimming shortened V by 6 bases and J by 3 bases, and 14 bases separated the two germline ends.

Sequencing input: blood. V and J are TRBV10-3 and TRBJ1-1, with D possibly TRBD1 on 5 matching bases. This sequence originates from a woman aged 25 to 39 with Graves' hyperthyroidism. CDR3 nucleotides: TGTGCCATCAGAGATGACGCAGGGTACACTGAAGCTTTCTTT. Translated: CAIRDDAGYTEAFF.